This TCR beta chain was profiled in a study of graft-versus-host responses after intestinal transplantation. Whole-study results and caveats: Investigators detected GvH clones in recipient marrow, with some emerging earlier in ileum or blood. Patients with graft-donor T cell macrochimerism had high graft-versus-host to host-versus-graft clonal ratios in allografts.

The protocol was immunoSEQ multiplex PCR, while the TCRdb copy is restricted to in-frame clones and leaves out a portion. Among about 39,000 clones listed, 85% to 95% were seen once. Of note for this clone: The antigen is not known.

The receptor comes from a human patient who received an intestinal transplant, so some T cells may come from the graft donor. The sample consisted of PBMCs, taken around 730 days after intestinal transplantation.

The CDR3 DNA reads TGTGCCAGCAGCTCGGGACAGGGAGGGGAGTTGGAGACCCAGTACTTC. The encoded protein is CASSSGQGGELETQYF. The chain is built from TRBV7-7 and TRBJ2-5, with 9 nucleotides matching TRBD1. V lost 4 bases and J lost 5; bases outside the gene matches: 11. The CDR3 has 16 amino acids. CDR1 and CDR2 from the germline V gene are SSHAT and FNYEAQ (reference sequence).